This record concerns one T cell receptor beta chain sequence. The data were taken from a study of blood T cell repertoires in COVID-19. Background on the study: COVID-19 samples collected from the United States, Italy and Spain covered acute and convalescent phases. PBMCs, B-cell-depleted T cells, or T cells provided the cDNA or gDNA that made up the material.

Germline V gene sequence: CDR1 MNHEY, CDR2 SVGAGI. There are 15 residues in the CDR3. Trimming removed 8 bases at V and 7 bases at J, with 22 bases between. As originally analysed: Reference gene primers were amplified, and this amplification served to estimate nucleated cell counts. The assay was immunoSEQ multiplex PCR, and TCRdb's table has in-frame clones only and misses some. Clone size and V and J calls were adopted from that table, with D and trimming inferred from the DNA. The data show about 330,000 clones, with 89% seen just once and under 6.5% held by the top ten. The clonotype comes from a man aged 18 to 29 who had recovered from COVID-19. This chain uses TRBV6-5 with TRBJ2-3; D ambiguous. Sequenced material: peripheral blood. In nucleotides, the CDR3 is TGTGCCAGCGTTAGTCGGGTTTTCCCGGTAAATACGCAGTATTTT. Protein sequence: CASVSRVFPVNTQYF.